What follows is one TCR beta chain and its context. No antigen is known for it. TCRdb's copy holds only in-frame clones and misses some; the assay was immunoSEQ multiplex PCR. Among roughly 100,000 clones, 85% to 90% were seen once, and the ten largest hold roughly 5%. The data were taken from a study of OX40 agonist ivuxolimab in advanced cancers. Across the study: Administration of intravenous ivuxolimab to patients occurred every 2 weeks at 0.01 to 10 mg/kg.

Findings and caveats of the study: Partial responders at 0.1-3.0 mg/kg had among the lowest clonal expansion. By week 6 at 0.1 to 3.0 mg/kg, blood CD4+ and CD8+ T cells had expanded clonally.

CDR1 is SGHAT, CDR2 FQNNGV, per germline. Germline trimming cut 2 bases from V and 8 bases from J; bases unmatched to any gene: 4. This CDR3 has 13 residues. The rearrangement links TRBV11-2 to TRBJ1-2, with 8 bases aligning to TRBD1. The receptor was derived from an adult with an advanced solid tumor such as melanoma, head and neck, liver or kidney cancer. The sample consisted of CD4+ or CD8+ T cells sorted from blood, taken in a trial of the OX40 agonist ivuxolimab. CDR3 protein: CASSLSRGLGYTF. The DNA of the CDR3 is TGTGCCAGCAGCTTAAGCAGGGGGCTGGGCTACACCTTC.